A single T cell receptor (beta chain) is shown here with its context. Its cognate antigen is unknown. This CDR3 has 13 amino acids. Per the germline V gene, CDR1 is DFQATT and CDR2 is SNEGSKA (reference sequence). Trimming at V came to 6 bases and at J to 3 bases, leaving 3 bases not matched to a gene. TCRdb called the 5' RACE reads again in MiXCR, with one record for every CDR3 protein. The sample records around 890,000 distinct CDR3 sequences, 12% being singletons. The record originates from a study of CD8 T cells in ankylosing spondylitis. Study-wide results and limits: For ankylosing spondylitis blood, a TCR beta motif of under ten highly homologous variants appeared characteristic. CD8+ cells made up the disease-linked clones, which were relatively rare in peripheral blood.

The clonotype comes from a male donor with ankylosing spondylitis. The sample comprised blood, either unsorted or a sorted T cell fraction (not recorded which). V and J are TRBV20-1 and TRBJ2-3; 10 nucleotides agree with TRBD1. CDR3 loop: CSAGQGRTDTQYF. The DNA for the CDR3 is TGCAGTGCGGGACAGGGGAGGACAGATACGCAGTATTTT.